One and the same sample provided the 27 T cell receptor beta chains below, sequenced in a study of tumor-infiltrating lymphocytes in localized non-small cell lung cancer. Sequenced by immunoSEQ multiplex PCR; TCRdb stores in-frame clones only, minus some. The sample records tens of thousands of clones, around 62% being singletons. The specimen sequenced was lung tumor tissue. Receptors originate from a human donor with non-small cell lung cancer.

The rearrangement joins TRBV6-6 to TRBJ2-1, with 7 bases lining up with TRBD2. V trimming: 2 bases; J trimming: 9 bases; junction bases outside the gene matches: 7. CDR3 length: 14 residues. Germline V CDR1 and CDR2: MNHNY, SVGAGI (reference sequence). The CDR3, as DNA: TGTGCCAGCAGTTACGGGGCGGGAGAAGGTGAGCAGTTCTTC. This codes for CASSYGAGEGEQFF.

V and J are TRBV19 and TRBJ1-1, with no clear D. The V gene's germline CDR1 is LNHDA and CDR2 SQIVND (reference sequence). This CDR3 is built from 16 residues. Trimming removed 3 bases from V and 1 base from J, with 15 bases in between. The DNA for the CDR3 is TGTGCCAGTAGTATTAAGATGGAGAGGCCGAACACTGAAGCTTTCTTT. Encoded protein: CASSIKMERPNTEAFF. Complete variable domain (other parts from reference TRBV19 and TRBJ1-1): DGGITQSPKYLFRKEGQNVTLSCEQNLNHDAMYWYRQDPGQGLRLIYYSQIVNDFQKGDIAEGYSVSREKKESFPLTVTSAQKNPTAFYLCASSIKMERPNTEAFFGQGTRLTVV.

This clone appeared a few times. V usage is TRBV5-1 and J usage is TRBJ2-1; unclear D gene. This CDR3 is 14 amino acids long. Germline V gene sequence: CDR1 SGHRS, CDR2 YFSETQ. The V and J ends lost 4 bases and 0 bases respectively, with 8 bases between them. The DNA of the CDR3 is TGCGCCAGCAGCACCCCGGGCTCCTACAATGAGCAGTTCTTC. Its translation: CASSTPGSYNEQFF.

By its share, this clone is medium-sized (0.01 to 0.1%). The chain couples TRBV5-1 to TRBJ2-3, with 10 nucleotides matching TRBD1. The CDR3 totals 17 residues. In germline, CDR1 is SGHRS, CDR2 YFSETQ. The ends lost 5 bases at V and 0 bases at J; junction bases unmatched: 9. The DNA of the CDR3 is TGCGCCAGCAGTTCGGACAGGGGGTACTCTAGCACAGATACGCAGTATTTT. Amino acids: CASSSDRGYSSTDTQYF.

The CDR3 region has the DNA TGTGCCAGCAGCTTACGGGGCGGGAGGGCCATAGATACGCAGTATTTT. It encodes CASSLRGGRAIDTQYF. The chain recombines TRBV7-3 with TRBJ2-3; 9 nucleotides match TRBD2. CDR1 is SGHTA, CDR2 FQGTGA, per germline. J was trimmed by 5 bases and V by 2 bases; bases with no gene match: 8. The CDR3 covers 16 residues.

This clone was detected a few times. The chain uses TRBV11-2 and TRBJ1-1; D possibly corresponds to TRBD1 (5 bases). The V end lost 6 bases, the J end lost 0 bases, and 8 bases lay between the germline ends. Germline values: CDR1 SGHAT, CDR2 FQNNGV. The CDR3 loop spans 13 amino acids. The CDR3 protein is CASSQGLNTEAFF. CDR3 nucleotide sequence: TGTGCCAGCAGTCAGGGATTGAACACTGAAGCTTTCTTT. The full variable domain, in which reference TRBV11-2 and TRBJ1-1 provide the parts outside the CDR3, is EAGVAQSPRYKIIEKRQSVAFWCNPISGHATLYWYQQILGQGPKLLIQFQNNGVVDDSQLPKDRFSAERLKGVDSTLKIQPAKLEDSAVYLCASSQGLNTEAFFGQGTRLTVV.

The chain employs TRBV19 and TRBJ2-7; 8 bases agree with TRBD1. The germline CDR1 and CDR2 sequences are LNHDA and SQIVND (reference sequence). This CDR3 has 15 residues. V trimming: 3 bases; J trimming: 6 bases; junction bases outside the gene matches: 10. The CDR3 region is CASSIGTGIQGEQYF. In nucleotides, the CDR3 is TGTGCCAGTAGTATCGGGACAGGCATCCAGGGCGAGCAGTACTTC.

The chain joins TRBV29-1 to TRBJ2-3; TRBD2 might be the D (5 bases). V was trimmed by 4 bases and J by 2 bases, leaving 10 bases between them. This CDR3 region has 13 residues. Germline V gives CDR1 SQVTM, CDR2 ANQGSEA. As DNA, the CDR3 is TGCAGCGTTGTGGCTAGCTTCACAGATACGCAGTATTTT. This codes for CSVVASFTDTQYF.

The rearrangement joins TRBV2 to TRBJ1-2; the D is unclear. Germline-derived CDR1 and CDR2 are SNHLY and FYNNEI. V dropped 7 bases and J dropped 3 bases, with 18 bases sitting between them. This CDR3 is built from 15 residues. The CDR3 sequence is CASILEEGGDYGYTF. CDR3 bases: TGTGCCAGCATTCTGGAGGAGGGTGGAGACTATGGCTACACCTTC.

The chain joins TRBV18 to TRBJ2-3; the match to TRBD2 covers 9 bases. The V gene's germline CDR1 is KGHSH and CDR2 LQKENI. The V and J ends lost 6 bases and 4 bases, in that order; junction bases with no gene match: 8. The CDR3 loop spans 15 amino acids. The CDR3 protein is CASSSSSGSPDTQYF. DNA of the CDR3: TGTGCCAGCTCTTCCAGTAGCGGGAGCCCAGATACGCAGTATTTT. Combining the CDR3 with reference TRBV18 and TRBJ2-3 gives the whole variable domain NAGVMQNPRHLVRRRGQEARLRCSPMKGHSHVYWYRQLPEEGLKFMVYLQKENIIDESGMPKERFSAEFPKEGPSILRIQQVVRGDSAAYFCASSSSSGSPDTQYFGPGTRLTVL.

This clone has only a few counts. The CDR3 region is CASSESYEQYF. In DNA form, the CDR3 reads TGTGCCAGCAGTGAATCCTACGAGCAGTACTTC. The chain links TRBV25-1 to TRBJ2-7; D gene ambiguous. The ends were cut back, 1 base at V and 2 bases at J, with 0 bases in the middle. Germline V gene lookup returns CDR1 MGHDK and CDR2 SYGVNS. The CDR3 runs to 11 residues.

This clone was detected once. The chain uses TRBV10-2 and TRBJ2-2; TRBD2 matches at 7 bases. The J segment lost 3 bases and the V segment lost 8 bases, leaving 12 bases of the junction unmatched. CDR3 length: 16 residues. Germline-derived CDR1 and CDR2 are WSHSY and SAAADI. The CDR3 protein is CASLPIRGGDTGELFF. CDR3 coding DNA: TGCGCCAGCCTCCCTATAAGGGGAGGGGACACCGGGGAGCTGTTTTTT.

This clone was detected once. The chain is built from TRBV18 and TRBJ1-4, with D possibly matching TRBD1 (6 bases). Germline V gene sequence: CDR1 KGHSH, CDR2 LQKENI. Trimming took off 4 bases at V and 8 bases at J, with 11 bases between the two ends. This CDR3 is 13 amino acids long. CDR3 nucleotide sequence: TGTGCCAGCTCACGGGGACATGAGGAAAAACTGTTTTTT. Translated, it gives CASSRGHEEKLFF.

The table lists this clone with a few counts. The chain uses TRBV4-1 and TRBJ2-7; the D is unclear. V was pared by 4 bases and J by 2 bases, with 9 bases between. The CDR3 extends over 13 amino acids. CDR1 MGHRA and CDR2 YSYEKL come from the germline V gene. Written as DNA, the CDR3 is TGCGCCAGCAGCCGCACACAGACCTACGAGCAGTACTTC. Protein sequence: CASSRTQTYEQYF.

This rearrangement joins TRBV7-2 to TRBJ2-3, with TRBD1 as a possible D gene (5 bases). V lost 2 bases and J lost 13, with 19 bases in between. This CDR3 comprises 14 residues. The V gene's germline CDR1 is SGHTA and CDR2 FQGNSA. CDR3 in amino acids: CASSLNRAGKDKYF. The CDR3 nucleotides are TGTGCCAGCAGCTTAAACCGGGCAGGGAAGGACAAGTATTTT.

V is TRBV7-9 and J is TRBJ1-1, with 8 bases fitting TRBD1. The germline V gene has CDR1 SEHNR and CDR2 FQNEAQ (reference sequence). The CDR3 runs to 14 residues. V shed 11 bases, J shed 4 bases, and the junction held 12 bases outside the gene matches. CDR3 residues: CAGTFGQGGTEAFF. CDR3 bases: TGTGCCGGAACCTTCGGACAGGGAGGCACTGAAGCTTTCTTT.

The chain combines TRBV7-9 with TRBJ1-1; no firm D call. Trimming removed 4 bases from V and 6 bases from J, with 6 bases in between. This CDR3 comprises 11 residues. CDR1 and CDR2 from the germline V gene are SEHNR and FQNEAQ (reference sequence). The CDR3 nucleotides read TGTGCCAGCAGCTCGTATTCTGAAGCTTTCTTT. It is translated as CASSSYSEAFF.

As for this clone: This same CDR3 is encoded by further DNA sequences in the sample. V and J are TRBV5-4 and TRBJ2-3, with unresolved D. The CDR3 spans 12 residues. V lost 4 bases to trimming and J lost 2 bases, with 5 bases between them. Germline V gives CDR1 SGHNT, CDR2 YYREEE (reference sequence). CDR3 residues: CASSLDTDTQYF. CDR3 DNA sequence: TGTGCCAGCAGCCTCGACACAGATACGCAGTATTTT.

The chain joins TRBV6-6 to TRBJ2-1, with D unresolved. Germline V gene lookup returns CDR1 MNHNY and CDR2 SVGAGI (reference sequence). CDR3 length: 14 residues. Between the trimmed V and J ends, which lost 4 bases and 6 bases, there was a span of 13 bases. In DNA, the CDR3 is TGTGCCAGCAGTTCCTCGGGTCTTGCCAATGAGCAGTTCTTC. Protein: CASSSSGLANEQFF.

The chain has TRBV5-4 and TRBJ2-7; D is unresolved. The V end lost 0 bases, the J end lost 6 bases, and 16 bases lay between the germline ends. The germline gives CDR1 SGHNT, CDR2 YYREEE (reference sequence). The CDR3 runs 15 residues. CDR3 protein: CASSLGGVSDGEQYF. In nucleotides, the CDR3 is TGTGCCAGCAGCTTGGGTGGTGTATCAGACGGCGAGCAGTACTTC.

The CDR3 nucleotides read TGCAGCGTTGCCCGCTTTGACAGGGGGGGGGAGCAGTACTTC. It is translated as CSVARFDRGGEQYF. The chain couples TRBV29-1 to TRBJ2-7; the match to TRBD1 covers 9 bases. Germline assignment: CDR1 SQVTM and CDR2 ANQGSEA. After removal of 4 bases from V and 7 bases from J, the junction contained 11 bases not matched to a gene. This CDR3 has 14 amino acids.

The chain links TRBV23-1 to TRBJ2-2; 9 positions agree with TRBD1. TRBV23-1 is flagged as an ORF with uncertain function. This CDR3 spans 18 amino acids. The trim removed 6 bases at V and 4 bases at J, leaving 15 bases unmatched. This CDR3 is CASSNRDRESGVTGELFF. The CDR3 nucleotides read TGCGCCAGCAGCAACCGGGACAGGGAATCCGGGGTCACCGGGGAGCTGTTTTTT.

This clone has just a few counts. The rearrangement links TRBV5-6 to TRBJ1-1; D is unresolved. There are 11 residues in the CDR3. V was cut by 0 bases and J by 13 bases, with 10 bases left in between. Per the germline V gene, CDR1 is SGHDT and CDR2 is YYEEEE. The CDR3 DNA reads as TGTGCCAGCAGCTTGGCCTCCCAGTGTTTCTTT. It yields the protein CASSLASQCFF.

Relative to its sample, this clone is medium-sized (0.01 to 0.1%). The chain links TRBV6-1 to TRBJ1-1, with a possible D match to TRBD1 (5 bases). Germline-derived CDR1 and CDR2 are MNHNS and SASEGT. V was trimmed by 0 bases and J by 6 bases, leaving 20 bases between them. This CDR3 contains 17 residues. This CDR3 is CASSEAGRGPTGAEAFF. DNA of the CDR3: TGTGCCAGCAGTGAAGCGGGAAGGGGCCCTACCGGGGCTGAAGCTTTCTTT.

This clone has a handful of counts. The V gene is TRBV4-2, the J gene TRBJ1-1; D not certain. The CDR3 length is 15 residues. CDR1 LGHNA and CDR2 YNFKEQ come from the germline V gene. Trimming pared 2 bases from V and 5 bases from J, leaving 15 bases between. The CDR3 sequence: CASSQPATTGTEAFF. The CDR3 DNA reads TGTGCCAGCAGCCAACCAGCCACCACGGGGACTGAAGCTTTCTTT.

This clone has only a few counts. The rearrangement joins TRBV5-6 to TRBJ1-3, with D uncertain. Trimming pared 4 bases from V and 4 bases from J, leaving 12 bases between. Looked up from germline, CDR1 is SGHDT and CDR2 is YYEEEE. The CDR3 is made up of 14 amino acids. CDR3 in DNA: TGTGCCAGCAGCATGGAGCCAGCGGGAAACACCATATATTTT. Protein product: CASSMEPAGNTIYF.

This clone came up a few times. The chain uses TRBV19 and TRBJ1-5, with D maybe TRBD1 (5 bases). The CDR3 is 14 residues long. Trimming left V 7 bases short and J 4 bases short, with 14 bases between. Germline CDR1 and CDR2: LNHDA and SQIVND (reference sequence). The chain's CDR3 is CASTGGVSNQPQHF. The CDR3 DNA follows: TGTGCCAGTACCGGGGGGGTAAGTAATCAGCCCCAGCATTTT.